This T cell receptor (beta chain) was identified in a study of CD8+CD57+ T cells in acquired aplastic anemia. Across the study: Sorting CD4+ and CD8+ cells gave DNA averaging approximately 3 ug. General study points: Some 31 CD8+ CDR3 sequences were shared between patients and controls.

About this clonotype itself: Its specificity is not known.

Patients sequenced had flow cytometry evidence of CD8+CD57+ cell expansion. A severe acquired aplastic anemia diagnosis applied to all patients. Untreated patients provided the blood samples, with no therapy given before sampling. From germline, CDR1 is SQVTM and CDR2 ANQGSEA. This CDR3 is 12 amino acids long. V lost 5 bases and J 8 bases, leaving 13 bases between the germline ends. The TCR beta profiling, which covered VDJ combination and CDR3 sequence, was carried out using genomic DNA as the template. MiXCR was run by TCRdb on the reads, yielding one entry per CDR3 protein. The sample records 160,000 or so distinct CDR3 sequences, about 64% being singletons.

Sequencing input: sorted CD4+, CD8+, or CD8+CD57+ T cells (not recorded which) from PBMCs. This TCR derives from a human donor with aplastic anemia. The chain is built from TRBV29-1 and TRBJ2-1; a weak D match, TRBD1 (5 bases). CDR3: CSVQGRRDEQFF. CDR3 bases: TGCAGCGTTCAGGGTCGTCGGGATGAGCAGTTCTTC.